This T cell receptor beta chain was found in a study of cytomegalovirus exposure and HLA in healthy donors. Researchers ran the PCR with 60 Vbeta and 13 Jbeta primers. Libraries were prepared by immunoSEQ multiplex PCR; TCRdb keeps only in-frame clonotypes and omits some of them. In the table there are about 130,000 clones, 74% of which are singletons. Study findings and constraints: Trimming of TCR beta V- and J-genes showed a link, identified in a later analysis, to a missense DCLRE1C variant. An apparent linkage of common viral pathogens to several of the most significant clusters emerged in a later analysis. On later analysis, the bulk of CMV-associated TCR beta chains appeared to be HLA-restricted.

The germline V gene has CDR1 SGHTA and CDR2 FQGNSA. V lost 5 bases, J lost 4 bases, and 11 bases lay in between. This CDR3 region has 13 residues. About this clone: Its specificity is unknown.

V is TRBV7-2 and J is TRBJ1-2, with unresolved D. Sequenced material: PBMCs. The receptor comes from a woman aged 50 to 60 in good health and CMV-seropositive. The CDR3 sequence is CASSTDGFYGYTF. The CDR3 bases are TGTGCCAGCAGCACCGACGGGTTCTATGGCTACACCTTC.